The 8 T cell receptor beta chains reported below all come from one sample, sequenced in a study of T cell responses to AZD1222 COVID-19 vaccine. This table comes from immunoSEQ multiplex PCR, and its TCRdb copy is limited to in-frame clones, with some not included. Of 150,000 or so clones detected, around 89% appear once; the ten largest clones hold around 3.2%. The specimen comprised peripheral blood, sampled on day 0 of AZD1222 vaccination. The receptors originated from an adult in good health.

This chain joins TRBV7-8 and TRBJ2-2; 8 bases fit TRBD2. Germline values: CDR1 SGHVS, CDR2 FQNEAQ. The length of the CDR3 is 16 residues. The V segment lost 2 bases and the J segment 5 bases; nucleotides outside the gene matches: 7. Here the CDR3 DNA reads TGTGCCAGCAGCTTAAAACGGGGGGGCCAAACCGGGGAGCTGTTTTTT. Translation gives CASSLKRGGQTGELFF.

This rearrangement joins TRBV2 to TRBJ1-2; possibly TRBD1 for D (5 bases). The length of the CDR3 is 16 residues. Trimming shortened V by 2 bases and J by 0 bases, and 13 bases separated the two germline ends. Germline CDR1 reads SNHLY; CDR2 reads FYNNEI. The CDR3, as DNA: TGTGCCAGCAGTGAAATGGGGGGATGGGCTAACTATGGCTACACCTTC. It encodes CASSEMGGWANYGYTF.

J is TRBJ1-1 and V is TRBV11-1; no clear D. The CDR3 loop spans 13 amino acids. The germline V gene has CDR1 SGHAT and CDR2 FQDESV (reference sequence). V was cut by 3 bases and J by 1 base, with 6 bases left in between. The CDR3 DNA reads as TGTGCCAGCAGCTTGACGGGGAACACTGAAGCTTTCTTT. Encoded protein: CASSLTGNTEAFF.

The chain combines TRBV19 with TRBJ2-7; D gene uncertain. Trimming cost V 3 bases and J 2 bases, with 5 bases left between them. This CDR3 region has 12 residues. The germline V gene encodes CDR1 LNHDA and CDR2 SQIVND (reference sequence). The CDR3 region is CASSIGPYEQYF. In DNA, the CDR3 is TGTGCCAGTAGTATCGGACCCTACGAGCAGTACTTC.

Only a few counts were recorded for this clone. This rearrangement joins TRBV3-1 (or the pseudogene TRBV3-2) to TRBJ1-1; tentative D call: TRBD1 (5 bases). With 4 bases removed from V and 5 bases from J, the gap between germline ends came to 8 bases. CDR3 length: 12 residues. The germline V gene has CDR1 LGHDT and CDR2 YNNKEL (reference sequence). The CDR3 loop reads CASSPRETEAFF. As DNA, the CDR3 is TGTGCCAGCAGCCCCAGGGAAACTGAAGCTTTCTTT.

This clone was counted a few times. In DNA form, the CDR3 reads TGTGCCAGTAGTAGGTCCCAACCTAGGGCAGCGGGGGGGTGGTACTACAATGAGCAGTTCTTC. Protein: CASSRSQPRAAGGWYYNEQFF. The chain links TRBV19 to TRBJ2-1; the match to TRBD2 covers 10 bases. The V gene end was trimmed by 4 bases and the J gene end by 3 bases; junction bases not matched to a gene: 21. This CDR3 contains 21 residues. Germline V lookup: CDR1 LNHDA, CDR2 SQIVND (reference sequence). The entire variable domain, with the rest obtained from reference TRBV19 and TRBJ2-1, is as follows: DGGITQSPKYLFRKEGQNVTLSCEQNLNHDAMYWYRQDPGQGLRLIYYSQIVNDFQKGDIAEGYSVSREKKESFPLTVTSAQKNPTAFYLCASSRSQPRAAGGWYYNEQFFGPGTRLTVL.

The CDR3 sequence is CASSSRLGDTEAFF. DNA for the CDR3: TGTGCCAGCAGTTCCCGGTTAGGGGACACTGAAGCTTTCTTT. The rearrangement uses TRBV28 and TRBJ1-1, with D possibly matching TRBD1 (5 bases). The CDR3 length is 14 residues. CDR1 and CDR2 (germline): MDHEN, SYDVKM. The V end was cut by 4 bases, the J end by 3 bases, with 12 bases between.

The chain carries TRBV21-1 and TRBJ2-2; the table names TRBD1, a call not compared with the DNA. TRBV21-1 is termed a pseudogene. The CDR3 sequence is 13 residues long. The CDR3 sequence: CASSIQNTGELFF. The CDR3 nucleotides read TGTGCCAGCAGCATTCAAAACACCGGGGAGCTGTTTTTT.